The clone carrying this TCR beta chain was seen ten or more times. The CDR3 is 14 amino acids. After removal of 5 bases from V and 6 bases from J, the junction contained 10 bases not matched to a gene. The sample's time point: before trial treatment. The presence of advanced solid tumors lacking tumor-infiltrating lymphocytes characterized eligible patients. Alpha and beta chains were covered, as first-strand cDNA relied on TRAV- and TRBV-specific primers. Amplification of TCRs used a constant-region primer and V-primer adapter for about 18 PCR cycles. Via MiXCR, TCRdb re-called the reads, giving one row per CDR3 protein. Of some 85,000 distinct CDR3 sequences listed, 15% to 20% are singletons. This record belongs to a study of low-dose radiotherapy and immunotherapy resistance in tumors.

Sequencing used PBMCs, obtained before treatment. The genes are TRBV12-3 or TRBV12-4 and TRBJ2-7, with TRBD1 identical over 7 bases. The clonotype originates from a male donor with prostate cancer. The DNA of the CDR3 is TGTGCCAGCAGTCTAAGACAGGGACGAATCGAGCAGTACTTC. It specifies CASSLRQGRIEQYF.